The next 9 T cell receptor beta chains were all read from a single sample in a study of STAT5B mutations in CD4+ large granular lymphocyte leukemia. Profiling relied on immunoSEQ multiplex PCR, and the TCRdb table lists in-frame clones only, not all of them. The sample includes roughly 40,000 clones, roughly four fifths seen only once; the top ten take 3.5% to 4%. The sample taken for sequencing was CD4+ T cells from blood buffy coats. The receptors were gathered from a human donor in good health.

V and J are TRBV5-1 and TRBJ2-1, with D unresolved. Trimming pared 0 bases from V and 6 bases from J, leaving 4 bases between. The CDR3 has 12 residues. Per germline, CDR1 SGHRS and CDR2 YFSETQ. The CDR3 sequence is CASSLALNEQFF. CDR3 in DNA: TGCGCCAGCAGCTTGGCCCTCAATGAGCAGTTCTTC.

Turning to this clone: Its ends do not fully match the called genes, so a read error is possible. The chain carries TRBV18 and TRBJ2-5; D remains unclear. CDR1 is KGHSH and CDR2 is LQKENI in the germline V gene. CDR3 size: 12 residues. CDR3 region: CASSPNQETQYF. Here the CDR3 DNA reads TGTGCCAGCTCACCAAACCAGGAGACCCAGTACTTC.

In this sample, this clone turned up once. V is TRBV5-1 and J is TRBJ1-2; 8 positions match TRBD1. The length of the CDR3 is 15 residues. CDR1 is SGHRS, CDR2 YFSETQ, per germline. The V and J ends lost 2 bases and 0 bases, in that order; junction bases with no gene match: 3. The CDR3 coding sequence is TGCGCCAGCAGCTTAGGACAGGGAGCTAACTATGGCTACACCTTC. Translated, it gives CASSLGQGANYGYTF.

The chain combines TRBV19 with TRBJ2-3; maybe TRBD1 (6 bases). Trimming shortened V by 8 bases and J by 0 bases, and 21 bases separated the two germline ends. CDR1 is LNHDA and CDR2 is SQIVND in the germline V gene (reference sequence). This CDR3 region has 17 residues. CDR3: CASSLDSGQGSTDTQYF. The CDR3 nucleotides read TGTGCCAGTTCCTTGGACAGCGGCCAGGGTAGCACAGATACGCAGTATTTT.

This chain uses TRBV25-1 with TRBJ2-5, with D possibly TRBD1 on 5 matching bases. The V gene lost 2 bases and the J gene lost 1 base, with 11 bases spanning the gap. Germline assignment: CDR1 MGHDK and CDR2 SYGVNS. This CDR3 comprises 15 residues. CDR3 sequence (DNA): TGTGCCAGCAGTGAAGGGCCTAGGGGCCAAGAGACCCAGTACTTC. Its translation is CASSEGPRGQETQYF.

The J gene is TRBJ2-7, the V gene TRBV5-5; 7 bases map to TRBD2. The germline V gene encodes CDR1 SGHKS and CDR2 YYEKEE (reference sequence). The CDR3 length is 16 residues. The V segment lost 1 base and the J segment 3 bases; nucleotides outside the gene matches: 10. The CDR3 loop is CASSLHRGEEGYEQYF. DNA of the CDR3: TGTGCCAGCAGCTTGCACCGGGGGGAAGAGGGCTACGAGCAGTACTTC.

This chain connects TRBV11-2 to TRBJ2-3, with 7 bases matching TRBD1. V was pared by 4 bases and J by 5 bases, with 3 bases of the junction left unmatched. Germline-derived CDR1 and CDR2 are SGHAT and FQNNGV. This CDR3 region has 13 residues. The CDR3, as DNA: TGTGCCAGCAGCTCCCAGGGGGTAGATACGCAGTATTTT. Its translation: CASSSQGVDTQYF.

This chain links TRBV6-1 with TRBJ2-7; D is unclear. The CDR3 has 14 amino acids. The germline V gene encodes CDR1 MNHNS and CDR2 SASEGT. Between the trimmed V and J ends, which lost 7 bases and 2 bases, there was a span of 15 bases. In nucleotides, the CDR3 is TGTGCCAGCAATACCCTGCGTTCACCCTACGAGCAGTACTTC. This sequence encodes CASNTLRSPYEQYF.

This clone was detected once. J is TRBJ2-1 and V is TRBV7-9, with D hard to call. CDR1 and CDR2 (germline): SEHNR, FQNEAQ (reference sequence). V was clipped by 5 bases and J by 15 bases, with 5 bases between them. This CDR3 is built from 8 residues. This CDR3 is CASSPAFF. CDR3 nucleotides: TGTGCCAGCAGCCCCGCGTTCTTC.